A selection of T cell receptor beta chains follows, all from one sample in a study of shared clonotypes between healthy human individuals. The assay was immunoSEQ multiplex PCR, and TCRdb's table has in-frame clones only and misses some. The table lists roughly 2.6 million clones, over 85% of them singletons, with roughly 0.13% in the top ten. The sequenced material came from naive CD4+ T cells sorted from blood. These receptors were taken from a man younger than 30 in good health. CDR3s include the opening cysteine and the closing phenylalanine or tryptophan. The order of the fields is V gene, clone size, J gene, D gene, CDR3 protein, CDR3 DNA. The D gene is left open where the match is weak. Clone size is shown for a subset of rows, as once, few, many or a class of expanded clone.

V: TRBV6-6
size: -
J: TRBJ2-7
D: TRBD2
CDR3: CASSTGSGRSSYEQYF
DNA: TGTGCCAGCAGTACAGGTAGCGGGCGAAGCTCCTACGAGCAGTACTTC

V: TRBV29-1
size: -
J: TRBJ2-5
D: -
CDR3: CSANRGGETQYF
DNA: TGCAGCGCAAACCGCGGAGGGGAGACCCAGTACTTC

V: TRBV29-1
size: -
J: TRBJ2-3
D: TRBD1
CDR3: CSVRQGGKYF
DNA: TGCAGCGTGAGACAGGGGGGGAAGTATTTT

V: TRBV18
size: once
J: TRBJ2-5
D: TRBD2
CDR3: CASSPELAGVETQYF
DNA: TGTGCCAGCTCACCCGAACTAGCGGGAGTTGAGACCCAGTACTTC

V: TRBV2
size: -
J: TRBJ1-2
D: -
CDR3: CALVAGGNYGYTF
DNA: TGTGCCCTGGTGGCTGGAGGGAACTATGGCTACACCTTC

V: TRBV5-1
size: -
J: TRBJ2-1
D: TRBD1
CDR3: CASSSRDRGLYNEQFF
DNA: TGCGCCAGCAGCAGCCGAGACAGGGGTCTTTACAATGAGCAGTTCTTC

V: TRBV2
size: -
J: TRBJ1-2
D: TRBD1
CDR3: CASSVPDRGDGYTF
DNA: TGTGCCAGCAGTGTCCCCGACAGGGGGGATGGCTACACCTTC

V: TRBV6-6
size: -
J: TRBJ2-3
D: -
CDR3: CASSQRVLGTDTQYF
DNA: TGTGCCAGCAGTCAACGGGTCCTCGGGACAGATACGCAGTATTTT

V: TRBV30
size: -
J: TRBJ1-4
D: TRBD1
CDR3: CASNRGNGEKLFF
DNA: TGTGCCTCCAACAGGGGAAACGGCGAAAAACTGTTTTTT

V: TRBV19
size: -
J: TRBJ2-2
D: -
CDR3: CASSIGGAALNTGELFF
DNA: TGTGCCAGTAGTATAGGTGGTGCGGCGCTTAACACCGGGGAGCTGTTTTTT

V: TRBV5-1
size: -
J: TRBJ1-2
D: -
CDR3: CASSLGEADIHYGYTF
DNA: TGCGCCAGCAGCCTGGGGGAAGCGGACATACACTATGGCTACACCTTC

V: TRBV6-4
size: -
J: TRBJ2-5
D: TRBD2
CDR3: CASSPKGRLAGERETQYF
DNA: TGTGCCAGCAGCCCAAAGGGAAGACTAGCGGGAGAACGAGAGACCCAGTACTTC

V: TRBV5-1
size: -
J: TRBJ2-1
D: TRBD2
CDR3: CASSSSGGSYNEQFF
DNA: TGCGCCAGCAGCTCTAGCGGGGGATCCTACAATGAGCAGTTCTTC

V: TRBV19
size: -
J: TRBJ2-3
D: -
CDR3: CASTEGLLTDTQYF
DNA: TGTGCCAGTACCGAGGGACTCCTCACAGATACGCAGTATTTT

V: TRBV5-4
size: once
J: TRBJ2-5
D: TRBD1
CDR3: CASSLVGTEETQYF
DNA: TGTGCCAGCAGCTTGGTGGGGACAGAAGAGACCCAGTACTTC

V: TRBV19
size: -
J: TRBJ2-1
D: -
CDR3: CASSISRQYNEQFF
DNA: TGTGCCAGTAGTATAAGTAGACAGTACAATGAGCAGTTCTTC

V: TRBV2
size: -
J: TRBJ2-1
D: -
CDR3: CASSPPGTGSYNEQFF
DNA: TGTGCCAGCAGTCCCCCCGGGACTGGTTCCTACAATGAGCAGTTCTTC

V: TRBV5-6
size: -
J: TRBJ1-2
D: TRBD1
CDR3: CASSALRGQSGYTF
DNA: TGTGCCAGCAGCGCACTTAGGGGGCAGTCTGGCTACACCTTC

V: TRBV5-4
size: -
J: TRBJ2-1
D: TRBD2
CDR3: CASSLGTSGNNEQFF
DNA: TGTGCCAGCAGCTTGGGGACTAGCGGAAACAATGAGCAGTTCTTC

V: TRBV5-8
size: -
J: TRBJ1-2
D: -
CDR3: CASSLGPQRGYTF
DNA: TGTGCCAGCAGCTTGGGTCCGCAGCGGGGCTACACCTTC

V: TRBV7-8
size: once
J: TRBJ2-2
D: TRBD2
CDR3: CASSLVGTSTNTGELFF
DNA: TGTGCCAGCAGCTTAGTCGGGACTAGCACGAACACCGGGGAGCTGTTTTTT

V: TRBV2
size: few
J: TRBJ1-2
D: -
CDR3: CASSKSTNYGYTF
DNA: TGTGCCAGCAGTAAGAGTACTAACTATGGCTACACCTTC

V: TRBV10-1
size: -
J: TRBJ2-5
D: -
CDR3: CAYQKEKYQETQYF
DNA: TGCGCCTATCAAAAGGAAAAGTACCAAGAGACCCAGTACTTC